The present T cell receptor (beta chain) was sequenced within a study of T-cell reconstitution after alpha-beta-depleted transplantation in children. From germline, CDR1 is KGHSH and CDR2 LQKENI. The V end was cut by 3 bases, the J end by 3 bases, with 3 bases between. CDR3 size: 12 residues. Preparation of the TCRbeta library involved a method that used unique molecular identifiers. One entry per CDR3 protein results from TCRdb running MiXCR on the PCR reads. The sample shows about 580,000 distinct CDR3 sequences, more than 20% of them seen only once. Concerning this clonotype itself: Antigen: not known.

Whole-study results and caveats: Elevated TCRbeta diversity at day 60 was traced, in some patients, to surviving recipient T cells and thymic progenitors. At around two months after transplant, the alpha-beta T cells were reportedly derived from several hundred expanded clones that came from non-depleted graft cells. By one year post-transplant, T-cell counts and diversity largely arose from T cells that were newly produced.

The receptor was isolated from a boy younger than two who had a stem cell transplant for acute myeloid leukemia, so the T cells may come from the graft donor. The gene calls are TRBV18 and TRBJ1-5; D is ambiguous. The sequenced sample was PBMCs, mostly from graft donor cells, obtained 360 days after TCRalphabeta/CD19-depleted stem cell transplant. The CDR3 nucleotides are TGTGCCAGCTCACCCAACAATCAGCCCCAGCATTTT. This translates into CASSPNNQPQHF.